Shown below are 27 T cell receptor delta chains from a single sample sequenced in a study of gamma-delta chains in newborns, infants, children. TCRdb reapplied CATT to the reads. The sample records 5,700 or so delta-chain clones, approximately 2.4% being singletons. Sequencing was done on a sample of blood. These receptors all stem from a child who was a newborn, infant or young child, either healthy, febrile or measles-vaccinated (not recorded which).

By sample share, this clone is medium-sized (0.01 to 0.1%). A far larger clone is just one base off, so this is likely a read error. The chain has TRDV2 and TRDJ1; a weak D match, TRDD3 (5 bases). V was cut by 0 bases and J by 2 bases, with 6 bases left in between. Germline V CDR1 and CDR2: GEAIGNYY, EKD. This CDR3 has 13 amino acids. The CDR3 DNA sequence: TGTGCCTGTGACACCCGGGGGACCGATAAACTCATCTTT. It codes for CACDTRGTDKLIF.

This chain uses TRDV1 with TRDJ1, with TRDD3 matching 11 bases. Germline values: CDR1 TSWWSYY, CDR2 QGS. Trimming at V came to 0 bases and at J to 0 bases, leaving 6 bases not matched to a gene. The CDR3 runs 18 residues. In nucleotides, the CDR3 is TGTGCTCTTGGGGAACTCTGGGGGATACTTACGTACACCGATAAACTCATCTTT. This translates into CALGELWGILTYTDKLIF.

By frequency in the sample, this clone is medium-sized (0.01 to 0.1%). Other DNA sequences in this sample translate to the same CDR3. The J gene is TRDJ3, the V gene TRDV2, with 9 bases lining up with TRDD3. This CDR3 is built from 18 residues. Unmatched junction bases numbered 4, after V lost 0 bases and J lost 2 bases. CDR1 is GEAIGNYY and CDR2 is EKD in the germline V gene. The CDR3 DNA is TGTGCCTGTGACACCGGGGGATACCGGACCTGGGACACCCGACAGATGTTTTTC. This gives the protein CACDTGGYRTWDTRQMFF.

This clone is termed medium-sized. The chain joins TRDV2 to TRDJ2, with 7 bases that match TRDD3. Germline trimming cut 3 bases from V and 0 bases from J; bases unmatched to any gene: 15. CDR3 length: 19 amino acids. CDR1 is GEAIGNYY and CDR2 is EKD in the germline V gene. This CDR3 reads CACDLMTLGVSALTAQLFF. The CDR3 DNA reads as TGTGCCTGTGACCTTATGACTCTGGGGGTTTCAGCTTTGACAGCACAACTCTTCTTT.

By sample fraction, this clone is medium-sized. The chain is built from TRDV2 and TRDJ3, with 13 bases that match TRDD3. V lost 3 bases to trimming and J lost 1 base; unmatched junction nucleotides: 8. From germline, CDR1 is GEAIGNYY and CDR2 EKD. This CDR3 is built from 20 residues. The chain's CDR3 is CACDPVLGDTFSWDTRQMFF. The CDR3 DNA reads TGTGCCTGTGACCCTGTACTGGGGGATACGTTTTCCTGGGACACCCGACAGATGTTTTTC.

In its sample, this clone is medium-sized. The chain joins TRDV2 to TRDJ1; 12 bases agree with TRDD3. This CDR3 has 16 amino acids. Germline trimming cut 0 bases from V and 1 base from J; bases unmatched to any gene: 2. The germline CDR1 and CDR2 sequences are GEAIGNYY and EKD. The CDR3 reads CACDTGWGIRTDKLIF. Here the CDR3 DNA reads TGTGCCTGTGACACCGGCTGGGGGATACGCACCGATAAACTCATCTTT.

In nucleotides, the CDR3 is TGTGCCTGTGACGTACTGGGGGATAGAGGATACAAAGAAGCCGATAAACTCATCTTT. The encoded protein is CACDVLGDRGYKEADKLIF. The chain combines TRDV2 with TRDJ1, with 11 bases lining up with TRDD3. TCRdb supplies no J gene; here it was assigned by aligning the nucleotide sequence to germline. The CDR3 runs 19 residues. After removal of 3 bases from V and 3 bases from J, the junction contained 17 bases not matched to a gene. The germline V gene has CDR1 GEAIGNYY and CDR2 EKD.

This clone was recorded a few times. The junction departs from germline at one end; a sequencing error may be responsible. The CDR3 sequence: CACDPVLGDPDSWDTRRMFF. In nucleotides, the CDR3 is TGTGCCTGTGACCCCGTACTGGGGGATCCTGACTCCTGGGACACCCGACGGATGTTTTTC. The V and J genes are TRDV2 and TRDJ3, with 10 bases identical to TRDD3. The CDR3 is 20 amino acids. Germline assignment: CDR1 GEAIGNYY and CDR2 EKD.

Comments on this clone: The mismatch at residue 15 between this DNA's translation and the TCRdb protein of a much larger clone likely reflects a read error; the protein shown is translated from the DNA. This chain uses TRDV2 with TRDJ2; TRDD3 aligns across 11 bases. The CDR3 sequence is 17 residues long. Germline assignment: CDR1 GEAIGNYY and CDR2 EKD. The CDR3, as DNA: TGTGCCTGTGACATACTGGGGGATAACTCGTTGACAGCACAAATCTTCTTT. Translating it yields CACDILGDNSLTAQIFF.

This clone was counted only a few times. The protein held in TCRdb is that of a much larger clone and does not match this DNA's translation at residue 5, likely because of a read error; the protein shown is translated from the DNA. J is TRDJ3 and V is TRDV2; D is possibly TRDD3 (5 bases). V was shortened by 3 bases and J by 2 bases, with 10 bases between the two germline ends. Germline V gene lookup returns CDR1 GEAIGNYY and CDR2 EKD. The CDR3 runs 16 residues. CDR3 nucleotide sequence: TGTGCCTGTGACGCCGTGGATACCTGGGACACCCGACAGATGTTTTTC. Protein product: CACDAVDTWDTRQMFF.

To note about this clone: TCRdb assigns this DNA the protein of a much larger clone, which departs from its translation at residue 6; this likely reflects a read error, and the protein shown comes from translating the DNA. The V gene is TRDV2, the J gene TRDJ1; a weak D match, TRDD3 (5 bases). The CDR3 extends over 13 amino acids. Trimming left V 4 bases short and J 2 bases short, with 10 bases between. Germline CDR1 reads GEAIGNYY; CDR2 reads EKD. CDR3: CACEYLGTDKLIF. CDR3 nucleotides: TGTGCCTGTGAGTACTTGGGGACCGATAAACTCATCTTT.

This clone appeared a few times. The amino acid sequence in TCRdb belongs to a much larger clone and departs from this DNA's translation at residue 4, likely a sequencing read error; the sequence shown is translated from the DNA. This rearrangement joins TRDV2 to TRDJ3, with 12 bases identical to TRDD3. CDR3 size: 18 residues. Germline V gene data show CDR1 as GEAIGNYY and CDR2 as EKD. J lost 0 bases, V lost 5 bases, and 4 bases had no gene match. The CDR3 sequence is CACGTGGYSSWDTRQMFF. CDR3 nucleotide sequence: TGTGCCTGTGGCACTGGGGGATACAGCTCCTGGGACACCCGACAGATGTTTTTC.

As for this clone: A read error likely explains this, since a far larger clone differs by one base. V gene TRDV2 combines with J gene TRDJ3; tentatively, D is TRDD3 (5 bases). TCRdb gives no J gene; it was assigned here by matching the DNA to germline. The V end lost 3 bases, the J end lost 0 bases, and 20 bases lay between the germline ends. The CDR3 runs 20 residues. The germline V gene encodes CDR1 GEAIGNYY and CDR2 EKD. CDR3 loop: CACDGLLGEPSSWDTRQMFF. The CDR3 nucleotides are TGTGCCTGTGACGGACTACTTGGGGAGCCAAGCTCCTGGGACACCCGACAGATGTTTTTC.

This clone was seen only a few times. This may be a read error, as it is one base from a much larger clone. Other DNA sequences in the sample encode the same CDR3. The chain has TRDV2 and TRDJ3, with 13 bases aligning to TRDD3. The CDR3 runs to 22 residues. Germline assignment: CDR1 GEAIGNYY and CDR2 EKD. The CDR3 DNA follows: TGTGCCTGTGACACGGGGGTACTGGGGGATACGCGGAGCTCCTGGGACACCCGGCAGATGTTTTTC. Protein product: CACDTGVLGDTRSSWDTRQMFF.

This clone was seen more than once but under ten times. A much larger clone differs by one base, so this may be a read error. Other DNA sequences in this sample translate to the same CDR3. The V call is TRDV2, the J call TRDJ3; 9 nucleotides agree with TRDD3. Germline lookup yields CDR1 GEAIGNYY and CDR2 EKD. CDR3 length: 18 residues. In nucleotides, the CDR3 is TGTGCCTGTGACGTACTGGGGGAGAGCTCCTGGGATACCCGACAGATGTTTTTC. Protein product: CACDVLGESSWDTRQMFF.

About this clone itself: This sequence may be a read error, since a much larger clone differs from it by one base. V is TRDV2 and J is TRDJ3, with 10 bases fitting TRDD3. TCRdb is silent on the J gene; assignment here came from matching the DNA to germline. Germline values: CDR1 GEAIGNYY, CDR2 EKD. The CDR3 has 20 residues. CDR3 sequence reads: CARDTAEGGYASGDTRQMFF. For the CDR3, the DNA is TGTGCCCGTGACACGGCCGAAGGGGGATACGCGAGCGGGGACACCCGACAGATGTTTTTC.

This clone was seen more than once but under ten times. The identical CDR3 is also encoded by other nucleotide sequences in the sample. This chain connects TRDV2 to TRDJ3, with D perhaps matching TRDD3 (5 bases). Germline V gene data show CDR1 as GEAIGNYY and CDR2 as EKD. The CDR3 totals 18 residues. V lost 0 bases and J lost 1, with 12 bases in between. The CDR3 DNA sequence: TGTGCCTGTGACACCGCGTGGGGCCGTTCCTGGGACACCCGACAGATGTTTTTC. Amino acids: CACDTAWGRSWDTRQMFF.

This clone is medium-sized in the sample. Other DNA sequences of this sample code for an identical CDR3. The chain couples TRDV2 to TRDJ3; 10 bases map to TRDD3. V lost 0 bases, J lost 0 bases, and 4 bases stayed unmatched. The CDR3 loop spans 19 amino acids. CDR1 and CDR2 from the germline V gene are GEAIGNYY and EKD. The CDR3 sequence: CACDTWGIPSSWDTRQMFF. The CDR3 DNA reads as TGTGCCTGTGACACCTGGGGGATACCGAGCTCCTGGGACACCCGACAGATGTTTTTC.

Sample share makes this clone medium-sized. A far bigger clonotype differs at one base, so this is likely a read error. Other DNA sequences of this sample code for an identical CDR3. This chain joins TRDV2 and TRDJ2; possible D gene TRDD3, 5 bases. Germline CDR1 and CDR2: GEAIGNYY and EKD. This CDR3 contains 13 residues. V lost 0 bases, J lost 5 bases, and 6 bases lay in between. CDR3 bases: TGTGCCTGTGACACCTGGGGAACAGCACAACTCTTCTTT. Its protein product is CACDTWGTAQLFF.

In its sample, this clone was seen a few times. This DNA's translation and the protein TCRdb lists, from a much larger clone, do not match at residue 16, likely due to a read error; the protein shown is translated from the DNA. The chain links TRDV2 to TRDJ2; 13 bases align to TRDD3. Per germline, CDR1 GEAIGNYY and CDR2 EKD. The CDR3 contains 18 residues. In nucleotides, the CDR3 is TGTGCCTGTGACACCGTTGTACTGGGGGATACGAAAACAGCACAACCCTTCTTT. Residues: CACDTVVLGDTKTAQPFF.

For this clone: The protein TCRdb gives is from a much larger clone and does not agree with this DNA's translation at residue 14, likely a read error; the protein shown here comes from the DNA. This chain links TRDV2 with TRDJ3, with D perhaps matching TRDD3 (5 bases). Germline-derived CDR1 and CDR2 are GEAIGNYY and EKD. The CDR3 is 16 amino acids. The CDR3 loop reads CACDNLGSWDTRQTFF. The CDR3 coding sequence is TGTGCCTGTGACAATCTGGGCTCCTGGGACACCCGACAGACGTTTTTC.

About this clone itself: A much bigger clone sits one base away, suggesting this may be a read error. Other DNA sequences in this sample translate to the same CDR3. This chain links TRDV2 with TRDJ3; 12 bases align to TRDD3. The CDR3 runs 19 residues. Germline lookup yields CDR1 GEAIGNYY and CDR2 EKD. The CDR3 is CACDTLGDTSSWDTRQMFF. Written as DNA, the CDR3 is TGTGCCTGTGACACGCTGGGGGATACGAGCTCCTGGGACACCCGGCAGATGTTTTTC.

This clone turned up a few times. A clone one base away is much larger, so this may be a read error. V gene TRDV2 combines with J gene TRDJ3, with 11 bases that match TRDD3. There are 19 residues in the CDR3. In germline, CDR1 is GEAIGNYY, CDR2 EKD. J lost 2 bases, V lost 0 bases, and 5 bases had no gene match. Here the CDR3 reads CACDTLGDTSPWDTRQMFF. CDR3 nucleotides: TGTGCCTGTGACACCCTGGGGGATACAAGCCCCTGGGACACCCGACAGATGTTTTTC.

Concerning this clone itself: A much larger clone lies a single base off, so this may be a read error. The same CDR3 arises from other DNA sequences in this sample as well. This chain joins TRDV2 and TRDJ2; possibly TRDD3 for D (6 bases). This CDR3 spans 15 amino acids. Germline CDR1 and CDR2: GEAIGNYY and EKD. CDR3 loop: CACDTVGVLTAQLFF. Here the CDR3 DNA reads TGTGCCTGTGACACGGTGGGGGTTTTGACAGCACAACTATTCTTT.

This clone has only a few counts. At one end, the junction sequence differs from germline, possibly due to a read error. The CDR3 spells CASDTAGGFLSWDTRQMFF. CDR3 nucleotide sequence: TGTGCCAGTGACACCGCTGGGGGGTTTCTCTCCTGGGACACCCGACAGATGTTTTTC. V usage is TRDV2 and J usage is TRDJ3, with 7 positions matching TRDD3. Germline values: CDR1 GEAIGNYY, CDR2 EKD. This CDR3 has 19 residues.

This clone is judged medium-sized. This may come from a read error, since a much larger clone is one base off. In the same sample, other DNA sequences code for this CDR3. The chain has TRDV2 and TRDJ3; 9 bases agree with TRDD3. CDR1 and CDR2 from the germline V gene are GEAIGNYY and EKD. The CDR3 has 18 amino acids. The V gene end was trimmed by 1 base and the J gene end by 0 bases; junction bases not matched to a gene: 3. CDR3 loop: CACDTYWGSSWDTRQMFF. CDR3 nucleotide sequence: TGTGCCTGTGACACGTACTGGGGGAGCTCCTGGGACACCCGACAGATGTTTTTC.

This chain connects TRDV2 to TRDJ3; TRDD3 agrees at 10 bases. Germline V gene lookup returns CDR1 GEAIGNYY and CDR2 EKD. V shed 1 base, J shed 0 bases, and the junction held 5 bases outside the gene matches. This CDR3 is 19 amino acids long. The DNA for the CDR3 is TGTGCCTGTGACACGTACTGGGGGATCAGCTCCTGGGACACCCGACAGATGTTTTTC. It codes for CACDTYWGISSWDTRQMFF.